One sample yielded the 32 T cell receptor beta chains listed below, sequenced in a study of cytotoxic CD8 clonotypes in ibrutinib-treated CLL. Clones were read by immunoSEQ multiplex PCR, and TCRdb kept only the in-frame ones, dropping some. This sample has around 92,000 clones, with about 74% found just once. The source was PBMCs, collected after 24 months of ibrutinib treatment. The receptors stem from a human donor with chronic lymphocytic leukemia.

Written as DNA, the CDR3 is TGTGCCACCCGAAACAGGGGATTGAACACTGAAGCTTTCTTT. Translation gives CATRNRGLNTEAFF. The chain employs TRBV7-2 and TRBJ1-1; TRBD1 agrees at 7 bases. Germline-derived CDR1 and CDR2 are SGHTA and FQGNSA. With 10 bases clipped from V and 0 bases from J, the junction kept 8 bases outside the gene matches. This CDR3 region has 14 residues.

J is TRBJ1-5 and V is TRBV14; D unclear. V was clipped by 4 bases and J by 9 bases, with 13 bases between them. CDR3 length equals 13 residues. Germline CDR1 reads SGHDN; CDR2 reads FVKESK. The CDR3 here is CASSPGAKLPQHF. CDR3 DNA: TGTGCCAGCAGCCCAGGTGCCAAGTTGCCCCAGCATTTT.

This clone was seen ten or more times. The CDR3 loop reads CASGREKTQPQHF. The CDR3, as DNA: TGTGCCAGCGGCAGGGAAAAAACTCAGCCCCAGCATTTT. The chain has TRBV2 and TRBJ1-5, with D possibly being TRBD1 (5 bases). In germline, CDR1 is SNHLY, CDR2 FYNNEI. Trimming shortened V by 8 bases and J by 6 bases, and 14 bases separated the two germline ends. The CDR3 loop spans 13 amino acids.

The rearrangement links TRBV6-5 to TRBJ2-3; TRBD2 aligns across 12 bases. Germline-derived CDR1 and CDR2 are MNHEY and SVGAGI. CDR3 size: 16 residues. The ends lost 0 bases at V and 9 bases at J; junction bases unmatched: 7. The CDR3 sequence is CASSYSPSGGVGTQYF. The DNA for the CDR3 is TGTGCCAGCAGTTACTCGCCTAGCGGGGGGGTTGGGACGCAGTATTTT.

The gene calls are TRBV5-6 and TRBJ2-3; D uncertain. The CDR3 totals 11 residues. The V end was cut by 4 bases, the J end by 5 bases, with 5 bases between. The germline V gene has CDR1 SGHDT and CDR2 YYEEEE. The CDR3 protein is CASSGLDTQYF. The CDR3, as DNA: TGTGCCAGCAGCGGATTAGATACGCAGTATTTT.

This rearrangement joins TRBV13 to TRBJ2-7; a weak D match, TRBD2 (7 bases). There are 13 residues in the CDR3. CDR1 is PRHDT, CDR2 FYEKMQ, per germline (reference sequence). Trimming cost V 3 bases and J 6 bases, with 12 bases left between them. The CDR3 region has the DNA TGTGCCAGCAGCTTTGGCCGGGGGGCCGAGCAGTACTTC. Amino acid sequence: CASSFGRGAEQYF.

The DNA of the CDR3 is TGTGCCAGCAGCCAAAGAGACAGGGCTGATGGCTACACCTTC. Translation: CASSQRDRADGYTF. V gene TRBV7-9 combines with J gene TRBJ1-2, with 7 bases lining up with TRBD1. The CDR3 consists of 14 residues. The ends lost 5 bases at V and 6 bases at J; junction bases unmatched: 9. Looked up from germline, CDR1 is SEHNR and CDR2 is FQNEAQ (reference sequence).

This clone turned up a few times. V and J are TRBV27 and TRBJ1-5; D possibly corresponds to TRBD1 (5 bases). The CDR3 length is 16 residues. Trimming took off 6 bases at V and 1 base at J, with 16 bases between the two ends. Germline V CDR1 and CDR2: MNHEY, SMNVEV (reference sequence). The CDR3 DNA follows: TGTGCCAGCAGCCGGATCCGGGACGGCAGCAATCAGCCCCAGCATTTT. It is translated as CASSRIRDGSNQPQHF.

V usage is TRBV28 and J usage is TRBJ2-7, with D perhaps given as TRBD1 or TRBD2 (5 bases each). V was cut by 7 bases and J by 2 bases, with 15 bases left in between. This CDR3 is built from 14 residues. Germline V lookup: CDR1 MDHEN, CDR2 SYDVKM. As DNA, the CDR3 is TGTGCCAGCAAAGTCCGGGACGGGACCTACGAGCAGTACTTC. Residues: CASKVRDGTYEQYF.

The chain couples TRBV5-4 to TRBJ2-1, with D tentatively TRBD1 or TRBD2 (6 bases each). This CDR3 region has 17 residues. The V and J ends lost 2 bases and 3 bases respectively, with 18 bases between them. Per germline, CDR1 SGHNT and CDR2 YYREEE (reference sequence). CDR3: CASSFGGPRTVYNEQFF. Written as DNA, the CDR3 is TGTGCCAGCAGCTTTGGGGGGCCCCGAACGGTCTACAATGAGCAGTTCTTC.

The rearrangement links TRBV2 to TRBJ1-5; D is perhaps TRBD1 (6 bases). Trimming stripped 5 bases from V and 0 bases from J, with 11 bases between. Per the germline V gene, CDR1 is SNHLY and CDR2 is FYNNEI. The CDR3 length is 15 residues. The DNA of the CDR3 is TGTGCCAGCAGTTCCCAGGGGTATAGCAATCAGCCCCAGCATTTT. Protein: CASSSQGYSNQPQHF.

The gene calls are TRBV13 and TRBJ1-1; D might be TRBD1 (5 bases). The germline gives CDR1 PRHDT, CDR2 FYEKMQ (reference sequence). The CDR3 has 14 amino acids. Trimming took off 2 bases at V and 5 bases at J, with 12 bases between the two ends. The CDR3 loop is CASSLLGVGTEAFF. CDR3 nucleotides: TGTGCCAGCAGCTTATTAGGGGTTGGTACTGAAGCTTTCTTT.

The rearrangement uses TRBV5-1 and TRBJ2-7; D is unclear. Trimming pared 5 bases from V and 2 bases from J, leaving 20 bases between. Looked up from germline, CDR1 is SGHRS and CDR2 is YFSETQ. The CDR3 spans 16 residues. The CDR3 spells CASRLDGSYITYEQYF. Written as DNA, the CDR3 is TGCGCCAGCAGACTCGACGGCTCCTACATTACCTACGAGCAGTACTTC.

A few counts support this clone. The chain is built from TRBV4-1 and TRBJ2-1; 7 bases map to TRBD2. V shed 3 bases, J shed 9 bases, and the junction held 8 bases outside the gene matches. The CDR3 runs 14 residues. The germline V gene encodes CDR1 MGHRA and CDR2 YSYEKL. CDR3 DNA: TGCGCCAGCAGCCAGACCGGGACTATGGGTGAGCAGTTCTTC. It is translated as CASSQTGTMGEQFF.

CDR3 in DNA: TGCGCCAGCAGCCAAGGAGGGGGAGGGTTCCAAGAGACCCAGTACTTC. Translating it yields CASSQGGGGFQETQYF. The chain carries TRBV4-1 and TRBJ2-5; D might be TRBD2 (7 bases). CDR3 length equals 16 residues. Deletions cut 1 base from V and 1 base from J, with 13 bases between. Germline CDR1 and CDR2: MGHRA and YSYEKL.

The V and J genes are TRBV11-2 and TRBJ2-7, with TRBD2 matching 7 bases. V gave up 7 bases and J gave up 1 base; unmatched junction bases: 10. This CDR3 is 15 amino acids long. Germline lookup yields CDR1 SGHAT and CDR2 FQNNGV. As DNA, the CDR3 is TGTGCCAGCATCATAACGGTTAGCGGGTCCTACGAGCAGTACTTC. It is translated as CASIITVSGSYEQYF.

This chain joins TRBV9 and TRBJ2-2; no definite D call. CDR1 is SGDLS and CDR2 is YYNGEE in the germline V gene. The V end was cut by 4 bases, the J end by 8 bases, with 9 bases between. The CDR3 has 12 amino acids. CDR3 in amino acids: CASSSDRGELFF. CDR3 nucleotides: TGTGCCAGCAGCTCCGATAGGGGGGAGCTGTTTTTT. The full variable domain, completed using reference TRBV9 and TRBJ2-2, is DSGVTQTPKHLITATGQRVTLRCSPRSGDLSVYWYQQSLDQGLQFLIQYYNGEERAKGNILERFSAQQFPDLHSELNLSSLELGDSALYFCASSSDRGELFFGEGSRLTVL.

The V call is TRBV5-4, the J call TRBJ2-3; D is possibly TRBD2 (6 bases). In germline, CDR1 is SGHNT, CDR2 YYREEE (reference sequence). V lost 0 bases and J lost 3, with 8 bases in between. This CDR3 contains 14 residues. CDR3 amino acids: CASSLGGKTDTQYF. CDR3 sequence (DNA): TGTGCCAGCAGCTTGGGCGGGAAGACAGATACGCAGTATTTT.

The chain combines TRBV10-3 with TRBJ2-1, with 10 bases lining up with TRBD1. Trimming cost V 3 bases and J 0 bases; bases outside gene matches: 17. The CDR3 is 21 amino acids. Per the germline V gene, CDR1 is ENHRY and CDR2 is SYGVKD. In DNA form, the CDR3 reads TGTGCCATCAGTGACAGACCGGGACAGGGGTACAGAGGCGGCTCCTACAATGAGCAGTTCTTC. Translated, it gives CAISDRPGQGYRGGSYNEQFF.

V gene TRBV5-4 combines with J gene TRBJ2-5; 10 nucleotides align to TRBD1. The CDR3 spans 16 residues. Germline V gene data show CDR1 as SGHNT and CDR2 as YYREEE (reference sequence). V trimming: 5 bases; J trimming: 2 bases; junction bases outside the gene matches: 9. The CDR3 spells CASRDRDRGRQETQYF. The CDR3 nucleotides read TGTGCCAGCAGAGACCGGGACAGGGGTCGACAAGAGACCCAGTACTTC. The whole variable domain, remainder taken from reference TRBV5-4 and TRBJ2-5, is ETGVTQSPTHLIKTRGQQVTLRCSSQSGHNTVSWYQQALGQGPQFIFQYYREEENGRGNFPPRFSGLQFPNYSSELNVNALELDDSALYLCASRDRDRGRQETQYFGPGTRLLVL.

This chain connects TRBV6-1 to TRBJ2-7; D gene ambiguous. The CDR3 contains 10 residues. The V and J ends lost 7 bases and 4 bases respectively, with 5 bases between them. Germline values: CDR1 MNHNS, CDR2 SASEGT. The CDR3 here is CASNSYEQYF. The CDR3 DNA follows: TGTGCCAGCAATTCGTACGAGCAGTACTTC.

This chain links TRBV28 with TRBJ1-1; D call uncertain. The CDR3 totals 15 residues. Trimming stripped 5 bases from V and 0 bases from J, with 13 bases between. Germline assignment: CDR1 MDHEN and CDR2 SYDVKM. CDR3 protein: CASSTTGKMNTEAFF. The CDR3 DNA sequence: TGTGCCAGCAGTACAACCGGGAAAATGAACACTGAAGCTTTCTTT.

This clone was seen once. This chain joins TRBV7-7 and TRBJ2-5; TRBD2 matches at 7 bases. Trimming took 1 base from V and 5 from J; bases not matched to a gene: 1. The CDR3 loop spans 13 amino acids. Germline-derived CDR1 and CDR2 are SSHAT and FNYEAQ (reference sequence). The CDR3 coding sequence is TGTGCCAGCAGCTTAGTGGGGGGGGAGACCCAGTACTTC. Translating gives CASSLVGGETQYF.

The rearrangement joins TRBV2 to TRBJ2-7, with a tentative D call TRBD2 (6 bases). CDR1 and CDR2 from the germline V gene are SNHLY and FYNNEI. Trimming removed 9 bases at V and 1 base at J, with 16 bases between. The CDR3 loop spans 14 amino acids. CDR3 protein: CASLPGEVSYEQYF. CDR3 in DNA: TGTGCCAGTCTTCCCGGGGAGGTATCCTACGAGCAGTACTTC.

This clone has only a few counts. V gene TRBV23-1 combines with J gene TRBJ2-1, with 10 nucleotides matching TRBD2. TRBV23-1 is marked as an open reading frame, function uncertain. The trim removed 0 bases at V and 8 bases at J, leaving 7 bases unmatched. The CDR3 runs 16 residues. CDR3 nucleotide sequence: TGCGCCAGCAGTCAATCGGGGCTAGCGGGAGACTATGAGCAGTTCTTC. It encodes CASSQSGLAGDYEQFF.

The table lists this clone with a count of one. CDR3 residues: CASTATGELFF. CDR3 coding DNA: TGTGCCAGCACCGCTACCGGGGAGCTGTTTTTT. The V call is TRBV11-3, the J call TRBJ2-2, with D uncertain. CDR1 and CDR2 from the germline V gene are SGHNT and YENEEA. V lost 7 bases and J lost 5, with 5 bases in between. The CDR3 is 11 residues long.

V usage is TRBV11-2 and J usage is TRBJ2-6; D is uncertain. The germline V and J ends were trimmed by 0 bases and 1 base, with 4 bases remaining between them. The CDR3 loop spans 15 amino acids. The germline V gene encodes CDR1 SGHAT and CDR2 FQNNGV. The CDR3 spells CASSLEGSGANVLTF. The CDR3 nucleotides read TGTGCCAGCAGCTTAGAAGGATCTGGGGCCAACGTCCTGACTTTC.

This chain links TRBV6-1 with TRBJ1-1; 8 bases line up with TRBD1. Trimming took 8 bases from V and 5 from J; bases not matched to a gene: 4. The germline CDR1 and CDR2 sequences are MNHNS and SASEGT. This CDR3 contains 12 residues. DNA of the CDR3: TGTGCCAGCGCACAGGGGGGAACTGAAGCTTTCTTT. Protein product: CASAQGGTEAFF.

V usage is TRBV6-6 and J usage is TRBJ2-2; a possible D gene is TRBD1 (6 bases). Trimming took 6 bases from V and 8 from J, leaving 19 bases between them. The CDR3 is 15 amino acids. Germline-derived CDR1 and CDR2 are MNHNY and SVGAGI (reference sequence). The CDR3 sequence: CASRTDRSPSGELFF. The CDR3 DNA reads TGTGCCAGCAGGACCGACAGGAGCCCCTCAGGGGAGCTGTTTTTT.

This clone has just one count. The chain carries TRBV5-1 and TRBJ2-7, with D perhaps TRBD2 (6 bases). The CDR3 contains 16 residues. The germline V gene encodes CDR1 SGHRS and CDR2 YFSETQ. The ends were cut back, 4 bases at V and 5 bases at J, with 22 bases in the middle. The CDR3 region is CASSPLRSGQVDEQYF. The CDR3 DNA reads TGCGCCAGCAGCCCCCTTAGGAGCGGGCAGGTGGACGAGCAGTACTTC.

The chain carries TRBV9 and TRBJ2-5, with D maybe TRBD2 (5 bases). The germline gives CDR1 SGDLS, CDR2 YYNGEE. The CDR3 runs 12 residues. V lost 3 bases, J lost 9 bases, and 12 bases lay in between. The CDR3 region has the DNA TGTGCCAGCAGCGGTGGGGAGAGGGCCCAGTACTTC. This codes for CASSGGERAQYF.

This chain joins TRBV5-1 and TRBJ1-4, with D perhaps matching TRBD1 (6 bases). This CDR3 comprises 13 residues. CDR1 is SGHRS and CDR2 is YFSETQ in the germline V gene. Trimming took 4 bases from V and 8 from J, leaving 12 bases between them. The CDR3 sequence: CASSKGGSEKLFF. The CDR3 DNA follows: TGCGCCAGCAGCAAAGGGGGGTCCGAAAAACTGTTTTTT.